Each of the 13 T cell receptor beta chains below was sequenced from the same sample in a study of regulatory T cells in long-lasting Graves disease. The time point was: persistent/refractory GD, antithyroid drugs over 5 years with positive TRAb. Construction of the TCR library relied on RNA isolated from PBMCs. Researchers made TCR beta libraries by using iRepertoire HTBI primers and running Arm-PCR on CDR3 regions. Via MiXCR, TCRdb re-called the multiplex PCR reads, giving one row per CDR3 protein. The repertoire holds 300,000 to 400,000 distinct CDR3 sequences, about 20% seen once, with 29% in the top ten. The sample was peripheral blood mononuclear cells (PBMCs), taken when the disease was refractory, from a patient treated with antithyroid drugs. Every receptor here comes from a female donor with Graves disease.

As to this clonotype: This sequence may be a read error, since a much larger clone differs from it by one base. The CDR3 does not close with the conserved phenylalanine or tryptophan, likely indicating a read error. This chain connects TRBV28 to TRBJ2-5, with 11 bases aligning to TRBD1. The CDR3 loop spans 16 amino acids. The germline V gene has CDR1 MDHEN and CDR2 SYDVKM. With V trimmed by 6 bases and J by 0 bases, 6 bases remained unmatched. The CDR3 sequence: CASSPGTGGYQETQYL. The DNA for the CDR3 is TGTGCCAGCAGCCCCGGGACAGGGGGGTACCAAGAGACCCAGTACCTC.

Many counts were recorded for this clonotype. This chain joins TRBV12-3 or TRBV12-4 and TRBJ1-1; D is perhaps TRBD1 (5 bases). CDR3 size: 13 residues. Deletions cut 6 bases from V and 5 bases from J, with 13 bases between. CDR3 region: CASSQTQGTEAFF. CDR3 bases: TGTGCCAGCAGCCAAACCCAGGGAACTGAAGCTTTCTTT.

This clonotype was detected only a few times. The chain couples TRBV2 to TRBJ2-3; 7 bases agree with TRBD2. The ends lost 1 base at V and 5 bases at J; junction bases unmatched: 6. Germline V gives CDR1 SNHLY, CDR2 FYNNEI. This CDR3 has 15 residues. The DNA of the CDR3 is TGTGCCAGCAGTGAAGTGGCGGGAGAAGTAGATACGCAGTATTTT. Its protein is CASSEVAGEVDTQYF.

This clonotype was observed a handful of times. The J gene is TRBJ2-5, the V gene TRBV28; 9 bases are shared with TRBD1. The J segment lost 6 bases and the V segment lost 1 base, leaving 3 bases of the junction unmatched. Germline V lookup: CDR1 MDHEN, CDR2 SYDVKM. The CDR3 extends over 14 amino acids. CDR3 in DNA: TGTGCCAGCAGTTTATTACAGGGGGCCAAGACCCAGTACTTC. As protein: CASSLLQGAKTQYF.

This clonotype was seen at least ten times. V gene TRBV7-6 combines with J gene TRBJ2-5; D perhaps matches TRBD1 (6 bases). The germline V gene has CDR1 SGHVS and CDR2 FNYEAQ. The CDR3 length is 14 residues. Deletions cut 5 bases from V and 5 bases from J, with 15 bases between. The CDR3 here is CASSPMTGGETQYF. Here the CDR3 DNA reads TGTGCCAGCAGCCCTATGACAGGCGGGGAGACCCAGTACTTC.

In DNA, the CDR3 is TGTGCCAGCCAGACAGGGGGCGATTGGGGTTTTCAGCCCCAGCATTTT. Protein: CASQTGGDWGFQPQHF. The gene calls are TRBV28 and TRBJ1-5; 10 positions match TRBD1. Germline CDR1 MDHEN, CDR2 SYDVKM. The CDR3 is made up of 16 amino acids. Trimming at V came to 8 bases and at J to 6 bases, leaving 13 bases not matched to a gene.

This clonotype was recorded many times. V usage is TRBV7-8 and J usage is TRBJ1-1; D perhaps matches TRBD1 (5 bases). The CDR3 runs 16 residues. Trimming stripped 5 bases from V and 7 bases from J, with 23 bases between. Germline CDR1 SGHVS, CDR2 FQNEAQ. The CDR3: CASSQFGGEQKSEAFF. The CDR3 nucleotides are TGTGCCAGCAGCCAATTCGGGGGGGAACAGAAAAGTGAAGCTTTCTTT.

This clonotype was seen a handful of times. The chain links TRBV27 to TRBJ1-1; a possible D gene is TRBD1 (6 bases). V was cut by 4 bases and J by 0 bases, with 9 bases left in between. This CDR3 has 14 residues. Germline CDR1 reads MNHEY; CDR2 reads SMNVEV (reference sequence). The chain's CDR3 is CASSYREMNTEAFF. The CDR3 DNA sequence: TGTGCCAGCAGTTACAGGGAAATGAACACTGAAGCTTTCTTT.

This sequence joins TRBV12-5 and TRBJ2-4; either TRBD1 or TRBD2 may supply D (6 bases each). This CDR3 contains 13 residues. The germline gives CDR1 LGHNT, CDR2 FRNRAP. Trimming left V 11 bases short and J 3 bases short, with 14 bases between. The CDR3 here is CAGGRGDKNIQYF. The CDR3, as DNA: TGTGCTGGGGGTAGGGGGGACAAAAACATTCAGTACTTC.

The chain uses TRBV2 and TRBJ2-7; D gene uncertain. Germline values: CDR1 SNHLY, CDR2 FYNNEI. The V and J ends lost 3 bases and 3 bases respectively, with 9 bases between them. CDR3 size: 13 residues. The CDR3 protein is CASSDLGIYEQYF. For the CDR3, the DNA is TGTGCCAGCAGTGATTTGGGAATCTACGAGCAGTACTTC.

This sequence joins TRBV20-1 and TRBJ1-5; 8 positions match TRBD1. This CDR3 has 12 amino acids. Germline CDR1 DFQATT, CDR2 SNEGSKA (reference sequence). V dropped 5 bases and J dropped 5; count of bases not matched to a gene: 2. The CDR3 DNA reads as TGCAGTGCTCTACAGGGGGATCAGCCCCAGCATTTT. Translating gives CSALQGDQPQHF.

This chain uses TRBV2 with TRBJ2-1; D is perhaps TRBD1 or TRBD2 (5 bases each). V was cut by 7 bases and J by 10 bases, with 17 bases left in between. Germline CDR1 reads SNHLY; CDR2 reads FYNNEI. This CDR3 has 13 amino acids. The CDR3 protein is CASNPGLRVEQFF. The CDR3, as DNA: TGTGCCAGCAACCCGGGGCTGCGAGTGGAGCAGTTCTTC.

V usage is TRBV5-1 and J usage is TRBJ2-7, with D maybe TRBD2 (5 bases). The germline V gene encodes CDR1 SGHRS and CDR2 YFSETQ. The CDR3 contains 16 residues. V lost 0 bases to trimming and J lost 4 bases, with 17 bases between them. CDR3: CASSLARRFRGYEQYF. In nucleotides, the CDR3 is TGCGCCAGCAGCTTGGCCCGCCGGTTCCGGGGTTACGAGCAGTACTTC.